This T cell receptor (beta chain) appears in the sequencing data of a study of blood T cell repertoires in COVID-19. Study-wide context: T cells, B-cell-depleted T cells, or PBMCs provided the cDNA or gDNA that served as material.

In the authors' methods: From reference gene primer amplification, estimates of nucleated cell counts were derived. Sequenced by immunoSEQ multiplex PCR; TCRdb stores in-frame clones only, minus some. V, J and clone size are those of that table, while D and trimming were read from the DNA. The data contain about 100,000 clones, over 80% of them singletons. J gave up 2 bases and V 5 bases, and 5 bases lay outside the gene matches. This CDR3 has 15 amino acids. Germline V gene sequence: CDR1 SGHTA, CDR2 FQGTGA. This chain links TRBV7-3 with TRBJ2-3; 9 bases fit TRBD2. This receptor was identified in a man aged 50-60 years with acute or convalescent COVID-19. The source material was peripheral blood. The CDR3: CASSRSGGSTDTQYF. CDR3 DNA sequence: TGTGCCAGCAGCCGTAGCGGGGGCTCCACAGATACGCAGTATTTT.